This T cell receptor (beta chain) was retrieved from a study of T-cell memory formation after mild COVID-19. Findings of the study overall: Contracting clones from day 15 to 85 had balanced CD4/CD8; later expanders favoured CD4+.

5'RACE primed from the constant segment yielded TCR alpha and TCR beta cDNA libraries bearing sample barcodes and UMIs. One entry per CDR3 protein results from TCRdb running MiXCR on the 5' RACE reads. The repertoire consists of just under 350,000 distinct CDR3 sequences, with approximately 12% occurring once and the leading ten covering roughly a fifth. Worth noting for this clonotype: The antigen is not known.

This TCR was sampled from a man aged 18 to 30 who had mild COVID-19 (a few samples of this study predate the infection). Cell type and time point are not known. The sequencing input was PBMCs or a T cell subset sorted from them (not recorded which).

CDR3 loop: CASSPSRLWGNEQFF. The CDR3 DNA sequence: TGCGCCAGCAGCCCCTCGCGGCTGTGGGGCAATGAGCAGTTCTTC. This sequence joins TRBV4-1 and TRBJ2-1; D gene unclear. The V and J ends lost 4 bases and 6 bases respectively, with 16 bases between them. The CDR3 sequence is 15 residues long. CDR1 is MGHRA and CDR2 is YSYEKL in the germline V gene.